These T cell receptor beta chains were read from a single sample in a study of blood T cell repertoires in COVID-19. Clones were read by immunoSEQ multiplex PCR, and TCRdb kept only the in-frame ones, dropping some. The data contain about 250,000 clones, around 89% of them singletons. The sample consisted of peripheral blood. The source of these receptors is a woman aged 60 to 75 with COVID-19, enrolled during active disease. CDR3s include the opening cysteine and the closing phenylalanine or tryptophan. Each record gives: J gene, D gene, clone size, V gene, CDR3 DNA, CDR3 protein. A D gene is named only where the DNA matches it firmly. Some rows have no size entry. The others give once, few or many, or a class for an expanded clone.

>TRBJ1-2|-|-|TRBV28
TGTGCCAGCAGTTTTTGGTCAGACTCAGCTAACTATGGCTACACCTTC
CASSFWSDSANYGYTF
>TRBJ1-2|-|-|TRBV20-1
TGCAGTGCTAGTCCGAGGGGGGGCCCTAACTATGGCTACACCTTC
CSASPRGGPNYGYTF
>TRBJ2-2|-|-|TRBV4-3
TGCGCCAGCAGCCAAGGTATCGGCGGATTCGACACCGGGGAGCTGTTTTTT
CASSQGIGGFDTGELFF
>TRBJ1-1|-|-|TRBV6-5
TGTGCCAGCAGTCGGCGGGCCCCGGGTACTGAAGCTTTCTTT
CASSRRAPGTEAFF
>TRBJ2-7|-|-|TRBV7-3
TGTGCCAGCAGTTCCGGGACTGTTAACGAGCAGTACTTC
CASSSGTVNEQYF
>TRBJ1-5|-|-|TRBV7-9
TGTGCCAGCAGCTCGTTAAATCAGCCCCAGCATTTT
CASSSLNQPQHF
>TRBJ1-5|-|-|TRBV5-4
TGTGCCAGCAGCCAGGGACTCAATCAGCCCCAGCATTTT
CASSQGLNQPQHF
>TRBJ2-5|TRBD1|-|TRBV11-3
TGTGCCAGCAGCCGGGACAGGGCCCAAGAGACCCAGTACTTC
CASSRDRAQETQYF
>TRBJ1-1|-|-|TRBV19
TGTGCCAGTAGTCGTTCACGGGGGATAGGAAACACTGAAGCTTTCTTT
CASSRSRGIGNTEAFF
>TRBJ2-7|TRBD2|few|TRBV12-3/TRBV12-4
TGTGCCAGCAGGACTAGCGGGGAATACGAGCAGTACTTC
CASRTSGEYEQYF
>TRBJ1-3|TRBD1|-|TRBV7-6
TGTGCCAGCAGCTGGGGACAGGGCTCTGGAAACACCATATATTTT
CASSWGQGSGNTIYF
>TRBJ1-1|-|-|TRBV19
TGTGCCAGTAGTATACAGGGTTCTGAAGCTTTCTTT
CASSIQGSEAFF
>TRBJ1-1|-|once|TRBV27
TGTGCCCCCGGGGGACCCGACAGATTCGGCACTGAAGCTTTCTTT
CAPGGPDRFGTEAFF
>TRBJ1-1|TRBD1|-|TRBV2
TGTGCCAGCATTCTTGAAACAGGGGGGAACACTGAAGCTTTCTTT
CASILETGGNTEAFF
>TRBJ1-2|-|-|TRBV6-5
TGTGCCAGCGGCCCCCAGGGGTATGGCTACACCTTC
CASGPQGYGYTF
>TRBJ2-2|TRBD1|-|TRBV3-1/TRBV3-2
TGTGCCAGCAGCCACGGACAGGGGTATACCGGGGAGCTGTTTTTT
CASSHGQGYTGELFF
>TRBJ1-2|TRBD1|-|TRBV18
TGTGCCAGCTCAAACGACAGGGCAGCGGGCTACACCTTC
CASSNDRAAGYTF
>TRBJ1-5|TRBD1|-|TRBV2
TGTGCCAGCACTGGACAGGTTAATCAGCCCCAGCATTTT
CASTGQVNQPQHF
>TRBJ1-1|-|few|TRBV25-1
TGTGCCAGCAGTGTCCCGGCCGGAGAAAGGAGCACTGAAGCTTTCTTT
CASSVPAGERSTEAFF
>TRBJ2-2|-|few|TRBV9
TGTGCCAGCAGCCTACGCGACTCCGGGGAGCTGTTTTTT
CASSLRDSGELFF
>TRBJ2-1|TRBD2|-|TRBV15
TGTGCCACCAGCAGAGATAGGGGAGGGCGTGAGCAGTTCTTC
CATSRDRGGREQFF
>TRBJ2-1|-|-|TRBV5-1
TGCGCCAGCAGCTTGGCCAGTCACCTTTACAATGAGCAGTTCTTC
CASSLASHLYNEQFF
>TRBJ2-1|TRBD2|-|TRBV5-1
TGCGCCAGCAGCTTGGCAGCGGGGGGCGATGAGCAGTTCTTC
CASSLAAGGDEQFF
>TRBJ1-2|TRBD1|-|TRBV11-2
TGTGCCAGCAGCTCTGACGGACAGGGCCTTCCCCTCTTAGGCTACACCTTC
CASSSDGQGLPLLGYTF
>TRBJ1-2|-|-|TRBV7-9
TGTGCCAGCAGCTCCCCGAAGAGCCTTAGCTATGGCTACACCTTC
CASSSPKSLSYGYTF
>TRBJ1-2|-|-|TRBV19
TGTGCCAGTAGTCCCGGGACATATGGCTACACCTTC
CASSPGTYGYTF
>TRBJ1-6|TRBD1|-|TRBV9
TGTGCCAGCAGCGTAGGGCAGGGGGAAAATTCACCCCTCCACTTT
CASSVGQGENSPLHF
>TRBJ1-2|-|-|TRBV30
TGTGCCTGGAGTGTGGGGGGGAATGGCTACACCTTC
CAWSVGGNGYTF
>TRBJ2-2|-|-|TRBV6-5
TGTGCCAGCAGTTACAGGGGGACCGGGGAGCTGTTTTTT
CASSYRGTGELFF
>TRBJ2-5|-|-|TRBV24-1
TGTGCCACCAGTGATCCGGAGTGGTCGTACCAAGAGACCCAGTACTTC
CATSDPEWSYQETQYF
>TRBJ2-7|-|-|TRBV5-1
TGCGCCAGCAGCTTGGGACTACGCTTCGAGCAGTACTTC
CASSLGLRFEQYF
>TRBJ2-1|TRBD2|once|TRBV7-2
TGTGCCAGCAGCTTATTGGGACTAGCGGAAAATGAGCAGTTCTTC
CASSLLGLAENEQFF
>TRBJ2-2|-|-|TRBV7-3
TGTGCCAGCAGCAAGACAGGGAACACCGGGGAGCTGTTTTTT
CASSKTGNTGELFF
>TRBJ1-2|TRBD1|-|TRBV27
TGTGCCAGCAGCGCCGGGACAGGGGGATTTGGCTACACCTTC
CASSAGTGGFGYTF
>TRBJ2-5|TRBD2|-|TRBV5-1
TGCGCCAGCAGCTTGGTGTCTAGCGGGGCCGGGGAGACCCAGTACTTC
CASSLVSSGAGETQYF
>TRBJ2-1|TRBD2|-|TRBV7-9
TGTGCCAGCAGCTCGACTAGCGGGGCCCCCCCCAATGAGCAGTTCTTC
CASSSTSGAPPNEQFF
>TRBJ1-1|-|-|TRBV7-8
TGTGCCAGCAGCTTAGCGGGGGGGATTGAAGCTTTCTTT
CASSLAGGIEAFF
>TRBJ1-2|-|-|TRBV9
TGTGCCAGCAGCTCTGAGATCTACCTCTCAGGGGGCTACACCTTC
CASSSEIYLSGGYTF
>TRBJ2-2|-|-|TRBV5-1
TGCGCCAGCAGCTTGGAGGGGGTGCGCGGCGGGGAGCTGTTTTTT
CASSLEGVRGGELFF
>TRBJ1-4|TRBD1|-|TRBV2
TGTGCCAGCACCCCACAGGGGGTTAATGAAAAACTGTTTTTT
CASTPQGVNEKLFF
>TRBJ2-1|TRBD2|-|TRBV5-1
TGCGCCAGCAGCTCGACTAGCTTTGTTATAAATGAGCAGTTCTTC
CASSSTSFVINEQFF
>TRBJ1-2|TRBD1|-|TRBV18
TGTGCCAGCTCAGCGGGGACGGGACAGGGGGCCCATGGCTACACCTTC
CASSAGTGQGAHGYTF
>TRBJ1-1|TRBD1|-|TRBV7-2
TGTGCCAGCAGCCCTCGACAGGGTGAAGCTTTCTTT
CASSPRQGEAFF
>TRBJ1-5|TRBD1|-|TRBV7-9
TGTGCCAGCAGCTTAACCACAGGGGGCTATGGCAATCAGCCCCAGCATTTT
CASSLTTGGYGNQPQHF
>TRBJ2-7|-|-|TRBV7-2
TGTGCCAGCAGCTTAGCGTCAGGGATGTACGAGCAGTACTTC
CASSLASGMYEQYF
>TRBJ1-1|-|-|TRBV6-5
TGTGCCAGCAGAGTAAGGGGTCACACTGAAGCTTTCTTT
CASRVRGHTEAFF
>TRBJ1-2|-|-|TRBV5-1
TGCGCCAGCAGACTCCTCACAGGGACCGCTTTTGGCTATGGCTACACCTTC
CASRLLTGTAFGYGYTF
>TRBJ1-2|TRBD1|once|TRBV10-3
TGTGCCATCACTGGGACAGGGGACTATGGCTACACCTTC
CAITGTGDYGYTF
>TRBJ2-7|-|once|TRBV20-1
TGCAGTGCCCTGGGAGGTTACGAGCAGTACTTC
CSALGGYEQYF
>TRBJ2-7|TRBD2|-|TRBV25-1
TGTGCCAGCAGTGAAGGGAGCGGGGTAAGCTCCTACGAGCAGTACTTC
CASSEGSGVSSYEQYF
>TRBJ1-2|TRBD1|-|TRBV3-1/TRBV3-2
TGTGCCAGCAGCCCCGGGACAGGGGAATATGCAGGCTACACCTTC
CASSPGTGEYAGYTF
>TRBJ1-2|TRBD1|once|TRBV4-1
TGCGCCAGCAGCGCCCGGACAGGGGGCTATGGCTACACCTTC
CASSARTGGYGYTF
>TRBJ2-7|TRBD1|once|TRBV7-2
TGTGCCAGCAGCCCCCCCGCAGGGGGCGGATACGAGCAGTACTTC
CASSPPAGGGYEQYF
>TRBJ2-1|TRBD2|-|TRBV3-1/TRBV3-2
TGTGCCAGCAGCCAAGAACCGGGACTAGCGTCGAATGAGCAGTTCTTC
CASSQEPGLASNEQFF
>TRBJ2-4|-|-|TRBV5-6
TGTGCCAGCAGTGTCGGAAACATTCAGTACTTC
CASSVGNIQYF
>TRBJ2-1|-|-|TRBV20-1
TGCAGTGCTAGTGGCGGGGTGGGTAGAGGGGAGCAGTTCTTC
CSASGGVGRGEQFF
>TRBJ1-2|-|-|TRBV18
TGTGCCAGCTCACGGCTTCCCTATGGCTACACCTTC
CASSRLPYGYTF